This T cell receptor (beta chain) derives from a study of cytomegalovirus exposure and HLA in healthy donors. The table came from immunoSEQ multiplex PCR; TCRdb's copy has only in-frame clones and leaves some out. The profile shows 150,000 to 200,000 clones, more than 75% of them singletons. This clonotype was sampled from a man aged 18 to 30 in good health and CMV-seropositive. Sequenced: PBMCs.

The CDR3 DNA is TGTGCCAGCAGCCAGTCCGAAGGGGACAGGAACTATGGCTACACCTTC. Its protein is CASSQSEGDRNYGYTF. V and J are TRBV4-2 and TRBJ1-2; 8 bases fit TRBD1. V shed 3 bases, J shed 2 bases, and the junction held 8 bases outside the gene matches. CDR3 length: 16 residues. The V gene's germline CDR1 is LGHNA and CDR2 YNFKEQ.